Described below is a single T cell receptor beta chain sequence and its context. This sample was included in a study of blood T cell repertoires in COVID-19. The overall study: In each case, the material was cDNA or gDNA derived from T cells, B-cell-depleted T cells, or PBMCs.

The germline gives CDR1 SQVTM, CDR2 ANQGSEA. Trimming removed 3 bases at V and 2 bases at J, with 7 bases between. The CDR3 covers 12 residues. Sequencing used immunoSEQ multiplex PCR; TCRdb keeps in-frame clones, though not all of them. The sample carries around 39,000 clones, roughly 90% recorded once. Material for sequencing was peripheral blood. The receptor was isolated from a man between 70 and 80 years old with acute or convalescent COVID-19. The chain links TRBV29-1 to TRBJ2-5, with a weak D call TRBD2 (6 bases). This CDR3 reads CSVDRGQETQYF. In DNA form, the CDR3 reads TGCAGCGTTGATCGGGGGCAAGAGACCCAGTACTTC. Variable domain in full (rest from reference TRBV29-1 and TRBJ2-5): SAVISQKPSRDICQRGTSLTIQCQVDSQVTMMFWYRQQPGQSLTLIATANQGSEATYESGFVIDKFPISRPNLTFSTLTVSNMSPEDSSIYLCSVDRGQETQYFGPGTRLLVL.